The rows below give T cell receptor beta chains drawn from one sample of a study of OX40 agonist ivuxolimab in advanced cancers. Some clones are missing from TCRdb's copy, which holds only in-frame ones; the method was immunoSEQ multiplex PCR. The table has approximately 90,000 clones, about 85% seen once. The starting material was CD4+ or CD8+ T cells sorted from blood, obtained in a trial of the OX40 agonist ivuxolimab. These receptors were collected from an adult with an advanced solid tumor such as melanoma, head and neck, liver or kidney cancer. CDR3s include the opening cysteine and the closing phenylalanine or tryptophan. Each record gives: J gene, CDR3 length, D gene, clone size, V gene, CDR3 protein, CDR3 DNA. D genes are given only for firm matches. Part of the rows lack a size; the others show once, few, many or a class for expanded clones.

TRBJ2-3 | 13 | . | . | TRBV7-3 | CASSPVMGDTQYF | TGTGCCAGCAGCCCTGTAATGGGAGATACGCAGTATTTT
TRBJ2-7 | 15 | TRBD1 | . | TRBV5-6 | CASSHRDRSSYEQYF | TGTGCCAGCAGCCACCGGGACAGGAGCTCCTACGAGCAGTACTTC
TRBJ2-6 | 19 | TRBD1 | . | TRBV4-3 | CASSHGQGVFSSGANVLTF | TGCGCCAGCAGCCATGGACAGGGCGTATTCTCCTCTGGGGCCAACGTCCTGACTTTC
TRBJ1-5 | 15 | TRBD1 | once | TRBV19 | CASSGRTGYYQPQHF | TGTGCCAGTAGTGGAAGGACAGGGTATTATCAGCCCCAGCATTTT
TRBJ2-1 | 16 | TRBD2 | . | TRBV30 | CAWSLSRAGANNEQFF | TGTGCCTGGAGCCTCAGTCGAGCGGGGGCGAACAATGAGCAGTTCTTC
TRBJ2-2 | 20 | TRBD1 | . | TRBV18 | CASSPPGTGIPRANTGELFF | TGTGCCAGCTCACCACCGGGGACAGGGATTCCTAGGGCGAACACCGGGGAGCTGTTTTTT
TRBJ2-7 | 16 | TRBD2 | . | TRBV4-1 | CASSQPTSGRSYEQYF | TGCGCCAGCAGCCAACCGACTAGCGGGAGGAGTTACGAGCAGTACTTC
TRBJ2-2 | 13 | . | . | TRBV27 | CASTTAGTGELFF | TGTGCCAGCACAACCGCGGGCACCGGGGAGCTGTTTTTT
TRBJ1-2 | 15 | . | . | TRBV5-1 | CASSPSNGGSSGYTF | TGCGCCAGCAGCCCCTCAAATGGGGGCAGTTCAGGCTACACCTTC
TRBJ2-3 | 14 | . | . | TRBV7-9 | CASSFPKGTDTQYF | TGTGCCAGCAGCTTTCCAAAGGGCACAGATACGCAGTATTTT
TRBJ2-3 | 17 | . | once | TRBV9 | CASSARPLGQFADTQYF | TGTGCCAGCAGCGCTCGACCTCTAGGCCAGTTCGCGGATACGCAGTATTTT
TRBJ2-3 | 15 | . | . | TRBV6-4 | CASHRLGVRTDTQYF | TGTGCCAGCCACCGGTTGGGAGTAAGGACAGATACGCAGTATTTT
TRBJ1-3 | 13 | . | . | TRBV15 | CASRRDSGNTIYF | TGTGCCAGCAGGAGGGACTCTGGAAACACCATATATTTT
TRBJ1-1 | 14 | . | . | TRBV6-6 | CASARGLGRTEAFF | TGTGCCAGCGCCCGAGGACTGGGACGGACTGAAGCTTTCTTT
TRBJ1-2 | 14 | . | . | TRBV28 | CASRVTGPYGGYTF | TGTGCCAGCAGGGTGACAGGCCCCTATGGTGGCTACACCTTC
TRBJ2-7 | 16 | TRBD2 | . | TRBV4-2 | CASSQERMGGGYEQYF | TGTGCCAGCAGCCAAGAACGGATGGGGGGGGGATACGAGCAGTACTTC
TRBJ2-5 | 13 | . | . | TRBV7-3 | CASSLGVGETQYF | TGTGCCAGCAGCTTAGGGGTAGGGGAGACCCAGTACTTC
TRBJ2-7 | 16 | TRBD2 | . | TRBV10-3 | CAISESTSGSIYEQYF | TGTGCCATCAGTGAGTCTACTAGCGGGAGTATATACGAGCAGTACTTC
TRBJ1-3 | 14 | . | . | TRBV28 | CASRVGAYGNTIYF | TGTGCCAGCAGGGTTGGGGCTTACGGAAACACCATATATTTT
TRBJ2-1 | 12 | . | once | TRBV5-6 | CASSGLWDEQFF | TGTGCCAGCAGCGGGCTTTGGGATGAGCAGTTCTTC
TRBJ2-4 | 12 | TRBD2 | . | TRBV18 | CASSPGGDIQYF | TGTGCCAGCTCACCAGGGGGGGACATTCAGTACTTC
TRBJ2-3 | 13 | . | . | TRBV2 | CASSVDNTDTQYF | TGTGCCAGCAGTGTGGACAACACAGATACGCAGTATTTT
TRBJ1-5 | 19 | . | . | TRBV5-1 | CASSLVPTGLGYSNQPQHF | TGCGCCAGCAGCCTGGTGCCGACAGGTTTGGGGTATAGCAATCAGCCCCAGCATTTT
TRBJ2-1 | 17 | TRBD2 | . | TRBV9 | CASSVYSGRVSYNEQFF | TGTGCCAGCAGCGTATATAGCGGGAGGGTGTCCTACAATGAGCAGTTCTTC
TRBJ1-6 | 12 | . | . | TRBV27 | CASRPGNSPLHF | TGTGCCAGCAGACCAGGGAATTCACCCCTCCACTTT
TRBJ2-1 | 17 | TRBD1 | few | TRBV25-1 | CASSNPVDRGGGDEQFF | TGTGCCAGCAGTAACCCAGTGGACAGGGGTGGGGGAGATGAGCAGTTCTTC
TRBJ1-5 | 15 | TRBD1 | . | TRBV9 | CASSSGQGANQPQHF | TGTGCCAGCAGCTCAGGACAGGGGGCGAATCAGCCCCAGCATTTT
TRBJ2-7 | 14 | . | . | TRBV7-9 | CASSLGAGAYEQYF | TGTGCCAGCAGCCTCGGGGCGGGTGCCTACGAGCAGTACTTC
TRBJ2-7 | 13 | TRBD1 | . | TRBV6-1 | CASSLMDRDEQYF | TGTGCCAGCAGCCTAATGGACAGGGACGAGCAGTACTTC